This T cell receptor beta chain was recorded in a study of identical twins. Study-wide findings and caveats: Interpretation of the results relied on cross-sectional statistical analysis and not on following the same donors.

The CDR3 runs 16 residues. From germline, CDR1 is MGHRA and CDR2 YSYEKL. V lost 0 bases to trimming and J lost 5 bases; unmatched junction nucleotides: 6. This clonotype was recorded many times. Antigen specificity is unknown. TCRdb independently ran MiXCR on the 5' RACE reads; one entry per CDR3 protein. The data contain about 890,000 distinct CDR3 sequences, over 9% of them singletons. These data were likewise used in another study, on yellow fever vaccine responses in identical twins.

V usage is TRBV4-1 and J usage is TRBJ2-5; the match to TRBD2 covers 10 bases. The sequencing input was PBMCs. This clonotype originated in a woman between 18 and 30 years old in good health. The DNA for the CDR3 is TGCGCCAGCAGCCAAGATGTGGTAGCGGGAGGCGAGACCCAGTACTTC. It translates to CASSQDVVAGGETQYF.